These T cell receptor beta chains were read from a single sample in a study of T cell responses to AZD1222 COVID-19 vaccine. The data were produced by immunoSEQ multiplex PCR, yet TCRdb's version contains in-frame clones alone and is incomplete. Counted here are 180,000 or so clones, around nine tenths occurring once; the ten biggest clones make up 25% to 30%. The sequences come from peripheral blood, collected 28 days after the second AZD1222 dose. The receptors derive from an adult who received the AZD1222 COVID-19 vaccine. Each CDR3 is given with its conserved first and last residue. D genes are given only for firm matches.

CDR3nt: TGTGCCAGCACCCAACTCGCGGGAAGCTCCTACGAGCAGTACTTC
CDR3aa: CASTQLAGSSYEQYF
d_gene: .
j_gene: TRBJ2-7
v_gene: TRBV6-5

CDR3nt: TGTGCCACCAAGGGGTCCACAGATACGCAGTATTTT
CDR3aa: CATKGSTDTQYF
d_gene: .
j_gene: TRBJ2-3
v_gene: TRBV2

CDR3nt: TGTGCCAGCAGTTCAGCCGGGAGGAACACCGGGGAGCTGTTTTTT
CDR3aa: CASSSAGRNTGELFF
d_gene: .
j_gene: TRBJ2-2
v_gene: TRBV6-5

CDR3nt: TGTGCCAGCACCTTCGGGGAGTCACCCCTCCACTTT
CDR3aa: CASTFGESPLHF
d_gene: .
j_gene: TRBJ1-6
v_gene: TRBV12-3/TRBV12-4

CDR3nt: TGCGCCAGCAGCCAAGATCTTGGAGGCTTCTCCTACGAGCAGTACTTC
CDR3aa: CASSQDLGGFSYEQYF
d_gene: .
j_gene: TRBJ2-7
v_gene: TRBV4-1

CDR3nt: TGTGCCAGCAGGGCCACAACTAATGAAAAACTGTTTTTT
CDR3aa: CASRATTNEKLFF
d_gene: .
j_gene: TRBJ1-4
v_gene: TRBV28

CDR3nt: TGTGCCAGCTCACCGTCCGAGGCCAATCAGCCCCAGCATTTT
CDR3aa: CASSPSEANQPQHF
d_gene: .
j_gene: TRBJ1-5
v_gene: TRBV18

CDR3nt: TGTGCCACCGGGGTCGGTGAAGCTTTCTTT
CDR3aa: CATGVGEAFF
d_gene: .
j_gene: TRBJ1-1
v_gene: TRBV28

CDR3nt: TGTGCCAGCAGCCCCGACACGGGACTAGTTGGCGAGCAGTACTTC
CDR3aa: CASSPDTGLVGEQYF
d_gene: TRBD2
j_gene: TRBJ2-7
v_gene: TRBV7-9

CDR3nt: TGTGCCAGCTCACCCCGGGACAGAAGCCAAGAGACCCAGTACTTC
CDR3aa: CASSPRDRSQETQYF
d_gene: TRBD1
j_gene: TRBJ2-5
v_gene: TRBV18